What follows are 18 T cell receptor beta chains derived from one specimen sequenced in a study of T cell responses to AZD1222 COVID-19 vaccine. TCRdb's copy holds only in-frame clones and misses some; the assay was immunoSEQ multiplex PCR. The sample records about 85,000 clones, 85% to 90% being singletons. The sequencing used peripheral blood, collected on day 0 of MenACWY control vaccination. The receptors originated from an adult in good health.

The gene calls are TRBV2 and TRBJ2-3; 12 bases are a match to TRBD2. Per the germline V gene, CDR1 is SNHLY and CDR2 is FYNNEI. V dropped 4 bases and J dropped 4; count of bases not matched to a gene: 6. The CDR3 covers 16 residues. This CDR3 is CASSVLAGGLPDTQYF. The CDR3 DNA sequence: TGTGCCAGCAGTGTCCTAGCGGGGGGGCTCCCAGATACGCAGTATTTT.

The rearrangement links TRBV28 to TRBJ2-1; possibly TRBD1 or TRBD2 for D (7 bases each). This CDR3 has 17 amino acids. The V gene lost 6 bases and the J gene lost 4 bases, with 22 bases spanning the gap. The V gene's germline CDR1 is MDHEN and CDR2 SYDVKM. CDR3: CASSNGGGGQGYNEQFF. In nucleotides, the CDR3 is TGTGCCAGCAGCAATGGGGGAGGGGGCCAGGGTTACAATGAGCAGTTCTTC.

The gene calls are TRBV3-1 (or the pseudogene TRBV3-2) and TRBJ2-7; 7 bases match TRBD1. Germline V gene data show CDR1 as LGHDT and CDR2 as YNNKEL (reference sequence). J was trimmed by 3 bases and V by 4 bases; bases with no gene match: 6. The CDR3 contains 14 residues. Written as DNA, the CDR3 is TGTGCCAGCAGCCCAAGGACAGGCGTCTACGAGCAGTACTTC. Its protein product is CASSPRTGVYEQYF.

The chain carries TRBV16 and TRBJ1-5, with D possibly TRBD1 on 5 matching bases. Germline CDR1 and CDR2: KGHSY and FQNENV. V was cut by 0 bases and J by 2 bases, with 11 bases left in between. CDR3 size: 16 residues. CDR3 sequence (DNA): TGTGCCAGCAGCCAATCCCGAGGGGTGGGCAATCAGCCCCAGCATTTT. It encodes CASSQSRGVGNQPQHF. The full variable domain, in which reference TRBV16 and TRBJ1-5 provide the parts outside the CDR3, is GEEVAQTPKHLVRGEGQKAKLYCAPIKGHSYVFWYQQVLKNEFKFLISFQNENVFDETGMPKERFSAKCLPNSPCSLEIQATKLEDSAVYFCASSQSRGVGNQPQHFGDGTRLSIL.

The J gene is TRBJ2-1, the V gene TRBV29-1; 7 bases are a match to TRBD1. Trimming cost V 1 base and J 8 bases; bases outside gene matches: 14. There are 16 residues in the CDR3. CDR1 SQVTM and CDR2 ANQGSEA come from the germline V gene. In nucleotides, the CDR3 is TGCAGCGTTGAAGGGAGAGAAGGGGGCTCAGGGTATGAGCAGTTCTTC. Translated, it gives CSVEGREGGSGYEQFF.

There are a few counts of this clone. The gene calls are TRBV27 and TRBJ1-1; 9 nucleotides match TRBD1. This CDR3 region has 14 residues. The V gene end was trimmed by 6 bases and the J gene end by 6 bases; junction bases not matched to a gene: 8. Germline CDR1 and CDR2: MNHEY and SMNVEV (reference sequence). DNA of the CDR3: TGTGCCAGCAGGCTAACAGGGGGCTTTGCTGAAGCTTTCTTT. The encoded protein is CASRLTGGFAEAFF.

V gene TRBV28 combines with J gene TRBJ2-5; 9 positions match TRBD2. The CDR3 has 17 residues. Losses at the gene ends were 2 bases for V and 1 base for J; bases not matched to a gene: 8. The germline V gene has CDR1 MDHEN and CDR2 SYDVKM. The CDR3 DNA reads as TGTGCCAGCAGTTTAAGGACTAGCGTCCCTTCCCAAGAGACCCAGTACTTC. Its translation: CASSLRTSVPSQETQYF.

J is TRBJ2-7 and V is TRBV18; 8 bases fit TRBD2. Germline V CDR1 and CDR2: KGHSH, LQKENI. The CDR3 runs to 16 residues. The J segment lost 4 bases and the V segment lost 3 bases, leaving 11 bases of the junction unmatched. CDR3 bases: TGTGCCAGCTCACCCCAGGCGGCGAGCGGGGGATACGAGCAGTACTTC. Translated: CASSPQAASGGYEQYF.

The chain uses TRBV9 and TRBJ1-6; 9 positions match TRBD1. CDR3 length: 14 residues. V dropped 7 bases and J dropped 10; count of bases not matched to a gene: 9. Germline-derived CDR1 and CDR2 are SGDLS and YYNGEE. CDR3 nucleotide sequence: TGTGCCAGCTCCACGGGACAGGGAAACTCACCCCTCCACTTT. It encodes CASSTGQGNSPLHF.

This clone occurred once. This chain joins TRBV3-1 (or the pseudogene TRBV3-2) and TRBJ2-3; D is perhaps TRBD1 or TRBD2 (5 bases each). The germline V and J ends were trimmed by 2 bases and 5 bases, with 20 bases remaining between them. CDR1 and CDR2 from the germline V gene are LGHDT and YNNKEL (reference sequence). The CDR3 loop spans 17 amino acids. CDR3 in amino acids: CASSQSFREFRGDTQYF. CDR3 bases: TGTGCCAGCAGCCAATCTTTCAGGGAATTTCGGGGAGATACGCAGTATTTT.

CDR3 DNA: TGTGCCAGCAGGCCCGGGACAGGCACAGATACGCAGTATTTT. It yields the protein CASRPGTGTDTQYF. The chain employs TRBV6-5 and TRBJ2-3, with 7 bases identical to TRBD1. CDR1 MNHEY and CDR2 SVGAGI come from the germline V gene. Unmatched junction bases numbered 4, after V lost 6 bases and J lost 1 base. The length of the CDR3 is 14 residues.

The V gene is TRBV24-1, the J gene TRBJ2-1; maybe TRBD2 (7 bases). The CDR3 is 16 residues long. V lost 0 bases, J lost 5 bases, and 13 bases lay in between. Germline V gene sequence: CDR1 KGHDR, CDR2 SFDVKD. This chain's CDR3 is CATSDLEGGEHNEQFF. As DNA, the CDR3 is TGTGCCACCAGTGATTTGGAGGGGGGGGAGCACAATGAGCAGTTCTTC.

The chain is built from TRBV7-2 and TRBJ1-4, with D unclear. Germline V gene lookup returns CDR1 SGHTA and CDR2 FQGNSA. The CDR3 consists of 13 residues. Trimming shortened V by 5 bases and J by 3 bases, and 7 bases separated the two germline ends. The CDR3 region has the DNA TGTGCCAGCAGCGCGCAGCCTAATGAAAAACTGTTTTTT. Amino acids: CASSAQPNEKLFF.

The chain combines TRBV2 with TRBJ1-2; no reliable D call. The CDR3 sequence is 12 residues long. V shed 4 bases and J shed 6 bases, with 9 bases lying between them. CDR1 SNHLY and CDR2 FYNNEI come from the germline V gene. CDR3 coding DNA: TGTGCCAGCAGTGTCATGGGCGATGGCTACACCTTC. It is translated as CASSVMGDGYTF.

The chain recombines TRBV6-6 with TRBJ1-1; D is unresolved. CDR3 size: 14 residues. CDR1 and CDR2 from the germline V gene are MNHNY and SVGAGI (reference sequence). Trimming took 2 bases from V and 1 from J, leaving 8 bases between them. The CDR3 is CASSYLAGNTEAFF. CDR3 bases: TGTGCCAGCAGTTACCTCGCGGGGAACACTGAAGCTTTCTTT.

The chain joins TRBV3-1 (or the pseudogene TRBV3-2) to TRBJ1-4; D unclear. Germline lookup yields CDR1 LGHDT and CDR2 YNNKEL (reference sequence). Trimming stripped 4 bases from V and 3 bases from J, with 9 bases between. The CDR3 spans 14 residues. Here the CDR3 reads CASSRKNPNEKLFF. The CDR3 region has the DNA TGTGCCAGCAGCCGGAAAAACCCTAATGAAAAACTGTTTTTT.

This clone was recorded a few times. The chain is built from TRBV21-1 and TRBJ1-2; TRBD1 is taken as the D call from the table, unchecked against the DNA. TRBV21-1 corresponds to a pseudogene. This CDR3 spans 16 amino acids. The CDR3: CASSKAGDSPNYGYTF. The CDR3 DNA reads TGTGCCAGCAGCAAAGCAGGAGACAGCCCAAACTATGGCTACACCTTC.

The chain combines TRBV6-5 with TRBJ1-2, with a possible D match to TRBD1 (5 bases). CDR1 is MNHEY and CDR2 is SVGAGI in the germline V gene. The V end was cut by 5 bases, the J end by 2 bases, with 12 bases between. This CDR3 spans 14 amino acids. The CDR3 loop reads CASSPPTANYGYTF. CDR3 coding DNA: TGTGCCAGCAGTCCCCCGACAGCAAACTATGGCTACACCTTC.